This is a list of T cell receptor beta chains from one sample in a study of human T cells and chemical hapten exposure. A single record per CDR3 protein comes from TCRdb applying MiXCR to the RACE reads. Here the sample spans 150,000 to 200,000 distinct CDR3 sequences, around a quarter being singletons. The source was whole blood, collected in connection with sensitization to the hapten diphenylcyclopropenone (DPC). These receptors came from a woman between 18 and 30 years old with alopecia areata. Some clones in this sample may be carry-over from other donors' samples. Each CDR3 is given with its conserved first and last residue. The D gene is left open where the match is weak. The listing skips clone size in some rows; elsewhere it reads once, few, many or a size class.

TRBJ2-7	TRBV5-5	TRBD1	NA	CASSSGTGPYEQYF	TGTGCCAGCAGCTCCGGGACAGGACCCTACGAGCAGTACTTC
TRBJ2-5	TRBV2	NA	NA	CASRTGTETQYF	TGTGCCAGCAGAACAGGAACCGAGACCCAGTACTTC
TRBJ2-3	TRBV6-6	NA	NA	CASSYGAGGPSHTQYF	TGTGCCAGCAGTTACGGGGCCGGGGGGCCATCACATACGCAGTATTTT
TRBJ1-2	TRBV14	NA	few	CASSPGHIRYYGYTF	TGTGCCAGCAGCCCAGGTCACATACGTTACTATGGCTACACCTTC
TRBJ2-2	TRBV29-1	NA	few	CSVFRSGELFF	TGCAGCGTTTTCCGTTCCGGGGAGCTGTTTTTT
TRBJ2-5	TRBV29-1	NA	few	CSVERQVPQETQYF	TGCAGCGTTGAAAGACAGGTACCCCAAGAGACCCAGTACTTC
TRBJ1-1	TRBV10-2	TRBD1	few	CASRRDRGPPNTEAFF	TGCGCCAGCCGCCGGGACAGGGGCCCCCCGAACACTGAAGCTTTCTTT
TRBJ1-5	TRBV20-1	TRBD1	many	CSASIQGPNQPQHF	TGCAGTGCTAGTATACAGGGGCCCAATCAGCCCCAGCATTTT
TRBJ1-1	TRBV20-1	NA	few	CSGLPGLSWYTEAFF	TGCAGTGGACTGCCAGGGTTATCGTGGTACACTGAAGCTTTCTTT
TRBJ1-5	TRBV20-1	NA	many	CSANGGLGQHF	TGCAGTGCTAACGGAGGACTAGGCCAGCATTTT
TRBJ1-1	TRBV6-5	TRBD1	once	CASSHGQGNTEAFF	TGTGCCAGCAGCCACGGACAGGGGAACACTGAAGCTTTCTTT
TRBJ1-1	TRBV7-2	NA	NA	CASSLIIRTEAFF	TGTGCCAGCAGCTTAATAATAAGGACTGAAGCTTTCTTT
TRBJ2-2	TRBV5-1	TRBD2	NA	CASSSKREGTGELFF	TGCGCCAGCAGCTCAAAGCGGGAAGGGACCGGGGAGCTGTTTTTT
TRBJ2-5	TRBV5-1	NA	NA	CASSLEGLDMETQYF	TGCGCCAGCAGCTTGGAGGGACTCGACATGGAGACCCAGTACTTC
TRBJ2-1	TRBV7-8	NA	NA	CASSNVDNEQFF	TGTGCCAGCTCGAACGTCGACAATGAGCAGTTCTTC
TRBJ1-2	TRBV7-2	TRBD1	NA	CASSLGTGPYGYTF	TGTGCCAGCAGCTTAGGGACAGGGCCTTATGGCTACACCTTC
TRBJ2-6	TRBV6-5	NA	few	CASRKIASGANVLTF	TGTGCCAGCAGGAAGATTGCCTCTGGGGCCAACGTCCTGACTTTC